Below, 2 T cell receptor beta chains from the same sample are listed, as sequenced in a study of T cells in Graves' hyperthyroidism and ophthalmopathy (dated 2019 in TCRdb). The library relied on multiplex PCR. TCRdb lists the instrument as Illumina HiSeq 2000. TCR beta CDR3 regions were amplified from RNA transcripts. The TCR CDR3 was subjected to a first round of RT-PCR using the HTBI primer set and the Qiagen OneStep RT-PCR kit. The public reads were run again by TCRdb, first through fastp at Q25 and then through MiXCR, and only productive beta chains were kept. Rows merge per CDR3 protein into single entries with the most common DNA and genes. The sample has roughly 720,000 distinct CDR3 sequences on record, about 18% of them singletons. The ten largest clonotypes hold around 16% of the sample. Material for sequencing was blood. These receptors originate from a man between 50 and 59 years old with Graves' hyperthyroidism.

This clonotype was observed once. The chain recombines TRBV7-9 with TRBJ2-1; 14 bases agree with TRBD2. Germline assignment: CDR1 SEHNR and CDR2 FQNEAQ (reference sequence). V dropped 4 bases and J dropped 2; count of bases not matched to a gene: 10. The length of the CDR3 is 19 residues. In DNA, the CDR3 is TGTGCCAGCAGCTCGAAGGGGGGACTAGCGGGAGTCGCCTACAATGAGCAGTTCTTC. This codes for CASSSKGGLAGVAYNEQFF.

The rearrangement uses TRBV28 and TRBJ1-2; a weak D match, TRBD1 (5 bases). The germline V gene encodes CDR1 MDHEN and CDR2 SYDVKM. Trimming left V 6 bases short and J 5 bases short, with 13 bases between. This CDR3 region has 13 residues. The CDR3 DNA sequence: TGTGCCAGCAGGCCCGGGACGGTTTATGGCTACACCTTC. It specifies CASRPGTVYGYTF.